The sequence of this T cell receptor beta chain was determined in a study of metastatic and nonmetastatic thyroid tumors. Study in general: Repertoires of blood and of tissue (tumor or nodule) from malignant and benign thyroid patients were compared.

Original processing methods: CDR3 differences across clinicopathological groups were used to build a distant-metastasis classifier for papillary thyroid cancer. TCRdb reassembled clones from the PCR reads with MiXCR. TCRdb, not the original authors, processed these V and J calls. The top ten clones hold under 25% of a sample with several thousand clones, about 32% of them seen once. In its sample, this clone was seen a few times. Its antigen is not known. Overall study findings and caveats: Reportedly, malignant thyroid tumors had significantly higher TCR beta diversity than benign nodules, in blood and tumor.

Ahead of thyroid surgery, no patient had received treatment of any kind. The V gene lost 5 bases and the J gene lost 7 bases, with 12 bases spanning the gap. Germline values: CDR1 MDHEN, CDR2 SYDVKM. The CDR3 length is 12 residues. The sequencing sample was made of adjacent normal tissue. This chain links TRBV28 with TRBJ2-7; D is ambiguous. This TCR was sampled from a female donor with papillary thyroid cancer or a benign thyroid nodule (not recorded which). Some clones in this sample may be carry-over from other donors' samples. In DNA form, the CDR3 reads TGTGCCAGCAGTGGACCAAGGGTGGAGCAGTACTTC. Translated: CASSGPRVEQYF.